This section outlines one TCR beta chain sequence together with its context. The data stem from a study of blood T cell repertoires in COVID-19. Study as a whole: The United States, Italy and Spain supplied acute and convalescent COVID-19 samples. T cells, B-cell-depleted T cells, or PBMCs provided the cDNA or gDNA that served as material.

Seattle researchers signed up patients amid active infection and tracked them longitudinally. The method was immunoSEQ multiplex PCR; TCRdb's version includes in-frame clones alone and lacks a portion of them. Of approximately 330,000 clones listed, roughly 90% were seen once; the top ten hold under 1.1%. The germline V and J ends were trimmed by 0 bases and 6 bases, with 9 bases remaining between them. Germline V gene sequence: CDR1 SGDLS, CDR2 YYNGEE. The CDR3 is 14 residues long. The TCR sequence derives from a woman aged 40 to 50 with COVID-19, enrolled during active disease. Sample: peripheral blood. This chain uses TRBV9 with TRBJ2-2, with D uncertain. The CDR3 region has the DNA TGTGCCAGCAGCGTAGTTCAAGCCGCCGGGGAGCTGTTTTTT. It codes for CASSVVQAAGELFF.